Included here is one T cell receptor beta chain sequence, with context. These data originate in a study of beta chain features in type 1 diabetes. Expressed TCRB transcripts were sequenced, since all the RNA that had been isolated was reverse transcribed. TCRdb's copy holds only in-frame clones and misses some; the assay was immunoSEQ multiplex PCR. The sample yields around 340,000 clones, less than 20% seen once. Every donor had blood drawn once into heparin, 90 to 150 mL on average. The sample was naive CD4+ T cells from blood. This TCR was sampled from a woman between 18 and 29 years old in good health.

This CDR3 reads CASSQTGDQPQHF. The CDR3, as DNA: TGTGCCAGCAGTCAGACAGGGGATCAGCCCCAGCATTTT. The gene calls are TRBV2 and TRBJ1-5; 8 bases fit TRBD1. The germline CDR1 and CDR2 sequences are SNHLY and FYNNEI. The CDR3 has 13 amino acids. V was pared by 5 bases and J by 5 bases, with 2 bases of the junction left unmatched.